This is a list of T cell receptor beta chains from one sample in a study of cytomegalovirus exposure and HLA in healthy donors. Measured with immunoSEQ multiplex PCR; TCRdb has only the in-frame clones, and not every one. The profile covers 130,000 or so clones, with roughly 80% appearing a single time and 1.5% to 2% taken by the ten largest. Sequenced material: PBMCs. The receptors were gathered from a female donor in good health and CMV-seronegative. Each CDR3 is given with its conserved first and last residue.

v_call cdr3_aa
TRBV28 CATLRQGSYEQYF
TRBV23-1 CASSQSLRVQETQYF
TRBV15 CATSRSTSGQAQHTF
TRBV19 CASSLGTGAAYTEAFF
TRBV6-1 CASSGPEAGGTYEQYF
TRBV5-1 CASSGDYRVQINEQFF
TRBV2 CASSPRTSGNNEQYF
TRBV28 CASSLWGDRGESSNQPQHF
TRBV5-1 CASSLGTSGIHEQYF
TRBV6-5 CASSYGPYEQYF
TRBV19 CASTVAPGTGPNEQYF
TRBV5-1 CASNPVQRGWDTQYF
TRBV15 CATRRDATAQETQYF
TRBV9 CASSPRLAGTGELFF
TRBV15 CATSRDLGDTEAFF
TRBV7-9 CSSSLGDRDRGQEQYF
TRBV18 CASSPGSGLHQPQHF
TRBV7-6 CASSLVLTGAYNEQFF
TRBV5-1 CASSLALSSRTGELFF
TRBV19 CASSIVNRMNTEAFF
TRBV28 CASSLGQGLFGANVLTF
TRBV10-1 CASSPSGNSYEQYF
TRBV19 CASSTRQVLNTEAFF
TRBV27 CASSLSMGLAGGETQYF
TRBV7-9 CASSLGGLAGTSYEQYF
TRBV2 CASSPGQGYEKLFF
TRBV18 CASSREGDEQYF
TRBV19 CASSISPQGSHNSPLHF
TRBV12-5 CASGNDRGADTQYF
TRBV7-2 CASSPWLAGGSQETQYF
TRBV2 CASSGQGVYNEQFF
TRBV23-1 CASSPPTRRNTEAFF
TRBV5-1 CASSLVQGSAGELFF
TRBV2 CASSESGGETQYF
TRBV6-6 CASNPWTPSSEQYF
TRBV5-1 CASSSSGGVHQETQYF
TRBV7-9 CASSPWDRGGSYEQYF
TRBV30 CAWSVQGEFPYEQYF
TRBV6-1 CASSAPFRAGQPQHF
TRBV19 CASSIGGTLNTEAFF
TRBV15 CATSRDPRILCEQYF
TRBV30 CAWSGTGGLETQYF
TRBV2 CAIGMGGMNTEAFF
TRBV14 CASSQFYRESSYNEQFF
TRBV7-8 CASSLGAGPAQYGYTF
TRBV29-1 CSVDTGGNTEAFF
TRBV5-6 CASSPFYMLAGPYEQYF
TRBV5-1 CASSRVAGGEQFF